This T cell receptor (beta chain) was recorded in a study of Ad26.COV2.S vaccination and SARS-CoV-2 variants. Study-wide results and caveats: Substantial response breadth was reportedly seen for spike-specific CD8+ and CD4+ T cells after vaccination.

With 2 bases removed from V and 6 bases from J, the gap between germline ends came to 4 bases. The germline V gene has CDR1 MNHEY and CDR2 SMNVEV (reference sequence). The CDR3 runs 12 residues. Treatment denoted: around 19 received Ad26.COV2.S at low or high dose, single or two shots; 5 received placebo; per-sample allocation not given. The investigators took samples on day 63 after the first vaccine or placebo injection. As regards this clone: Its antigen is unidentified.

Profiled with immunoSEQ multiplex PCR; TCRdb holds only in-frame clones, not every one. Of around 340,000 clones in the sample, roughly 91% were seen once. The TCR sequence derives from a person between 18 and 65 years old who received the Ad26.COV2.S COVID-19 vaccine or a placebo. V gene TRBV27 combines with J gene TRBJ2-2; D call uncertain. Source: peripheral blood, taken in a trial of Ad26.COV2.S vaccine versus placebo. CDR3 nucleotide sequence: TGTGCCAGCAGTTTAGGGTCCGGGGAGCTGTTTTTT. This gives the protein CASSLGSGELFF.